This T cell receptor beta chain emerged from a study of T cell clones after liver transplantation. Overall study: Samples came pre-transplant, pre-randomization before withdrawal, and post-randomization after withdrawal ended.

Using immunoSEQ multiplex PCR, the repertoire was profiled, and TCRdb retains in-frame clones only, with some absent. The table lists some 110,000 clones, about nine tenths of them singletons. The sequence derives from a human patient who received a liver transplant. Some T cells may be graft donor cells. This material consisted of CD4+ T cells from blood, taken 12 months after liver transplant.

As DNA, the CDR3 is TGTGCCACCAGCAGAGAGGGGGACAGGGGCAAGCAGTTCTTC. As protein: CATSREGDRGKQFF. The chain has TRBV15 and TRBJ2-1, with 10 bases that match TRBD1. In germline, CDR1 is LNHNV, CDR2 YYDKDF (reference sequence). The V and J ends lost 0 bases and 11 bases, in that order; junction bases with no gene match: 4. The CDR3 has 14 residues. The full variable domain, in which reference TRBV15 and TRBJ2-1 provide the parts outside the CDR3, is DAMVIQNPRYQVTQFGKPVTLSCSQTLNHNVMYWYQQKSSQAPKLLFHYYDKDFNNEADTPDNFQSRRPNTSFCFLDIRSPGLGDTAMYLCATSREGDRGKQFFGPGTRLTVL.